The table lists the clone carrying this TCR beta chain with a few counts. Its specificity is unknown. Each CDR3 protein gets one entry after TCRdb re-called the reads with MiXCR. Among about 150,000 distinct CDR3 sequences listed, 15% to 20% were seen once. These data come from a study of T cell repertoires in cytomegalovirus infection. On the study more broadly: Public TCR beta signatures marked donors with CMV infection and the matching HLA.

Regarding the study as a whole: The study found HLA-C-restricted CMV-specific TCR beta clonotypes dominating the ex vivo response. CMV carriers with the relevant HLA were identified by cumulative public TCR beta family frequency.

The ends were cut back, 1 base at V and 9 bases at J, with 6 bases in the middle. CDR3 size: 11 residues. In germline, CDR1 is LGHNT, CDR2 FRNRAP. The sample was CD8+ T cells from PBMCs. The chain combines TRBV12-5 with TRBJ2-5; D gene ambiguous. This receptor was obtained from a human donor in good health (CMV status not recorded). Some clones in this sample may be carry-over from other donors' samples. The CDR3 coding sequence is TGTGCTAGTGGTTTGGCCTCGTCCCAGTACTTC. Translated: CASGLASSQYF.